This paragraph reports one T cell receptor (beta chain). Profiling relied on immunoSEQ multiplex PCR, and the TCRdb table lists in-frame clones only, not all of them. The sample has just under 100,000 clones; just over 90% are singletons. This sample is part of a study of control samples from healthy donors and cancer patients. CDR1 is LNHDA and CDR2 is SQIVND in the germline V gene (reference sequence). The CDR3 spans 12 residues. V shed 1 base and J shed 7 bases, with 8 bases lying between them. V is TRBV19 and J is TRBJ2-7; D unresolved. Sequencing was done on a sample of blood. The receptor comes from a man younger than 35 in good health. CDR3 sequence (DNA): TGTGCCAGTAGTATAGGATTCGGGGAGCAGTACTTC. Amino acid sequence: CASSIGFGEQYF.